This T cell receptor (beta chain) was identified in a study of blood T cells in healthy people across ages. The CDR3 sequence is 16 residues long. Germline V gene data show CDR1 as SGDLS and CDR2 as YYNGEE. As to this clonotype: The antigen is undetermined.

Primers used in a second PCR of about 6 to 11 cycles were a sample-barcoded 5' primer and a J-beta primer mix. In TCRdb, the 5' RACE reads were re-called with MiXCR into one record per CDR3 protein. Of 1.4 million or so distinct CDR3 sequences listed, about 42% are singletons. Findings of the study overall: Nothing was known about donor CMV status, and this possibly confounded expanded clonotype changes. Getting older went along with TCR beta diversity per million T cells dropping roughly linearly.

Peripheral blood, around 9.4 milliliters per donor, was collected. The rearrangement uses TRBV9 and TRBJ2-4; D is perhaps TRBD1 or TRBD2 (5 bases each). The J call may be in error: the DNA end matches TRBJ2-7 better. The source is a woman younger than 30 in good health. Material for sequencing was blood. This chain's CDR3 is CASSTSSGHSDYEQYF. In DNA form, the CDR3 reads TGTGCCAGCAGCACCTCATCGGGGCACTCTGACTACGAGCAGTACTTC.